Shown below are 31 T cell receptor beta chains from a single sample sequenced in a study of T cells in Graves' hyperthyroidism and ophthalmopathy. Amplification of TCR beta CDR3 regions used RNA as the template. First-round RT-PCR with HTBI primers amplified the TCR CDR3 region. Using its own MiXCR run on the multiplex PCR reads, TCRdb lists one record per CDR3 protein. The data show fewer than 350,000 distinct CDR3 sequences, 15% to 20% seen once. Sequencing was done on a sample of blood. These receptors originate from a woman between 50 and 59 years old with Graves' hyperthyroidism.

V is TRBV25-1 and J is TRBJ2-7; 12 bases align to TRBD1. CDR3 length equals 15 residues. In germline, CDR1 is MGHDK, CDR2 SYGVNS. V lost 4 bases and J lost 4; bases outside the gene matches: 5. CDR3 sequence (DNA): TGTGCCAGCAGTGCTCCGGGACAGGGGGCATACGAGCAGTACTTC. Translating it yields CASSAPGQGAYEQYF.

The CDR3, as DNA: TGTGCCAGCAGTTACTCCCTAGCGGATTACGAGCAGTACTTC. Encoded protein: CASSYSLADYEQYF. The chain joins TRBV6-2 or TRBV6-3 to TRBJ2-7; 7 bases are a match to TRBD2. The CDR3 sequence is 14 residues long. Germline V gives CDR1 MNHEY, CDR2 SVGEGT. Losses at the gene ends were 0 bases for V and 4 bases for J; bases not matched to a gene: 3.

To note about this clonotype: A read error may be the cause here, since a much bigger clone is one base away. The rearrangement uses TRBV12-3 or TRBV12-4 and TRBJ2-7, with D possibly being TRBD1 or TRBD2 (6 bases each). This CDR3 comprises 14 residues. V was pared by 7 bases and J by 7 bases, with 20 bases between. The CDR3 sequence is CASMRDIFSNEQYF. The CDR3 nucleotides are TGTGCCAGCATGCGGGACATTTTTTCCAATGAGCAGTACTTC.

This chain uses TRBV7-6 with TRBJ1-1, with unresolved D. Germline values: CDR1 SGHVS, CDR2 FNYEAQ. Trimming shortened V by 1 base and J by 2 bases, and 11 bases separated the two germline ends. This CDR3 is 15 amino acids long. The CDR3 DNA sequence: TGTGCCAGCAGCTTAGTAGCGGACGGAAACACTGAAGCTTTCTTT. This gives the protein CASSLVADGNTEAFF.

Worth noting for this clonotype: One junction end does not reproduce the germline sequence, and a read error may be involved. The chain uses TRBV11-2 and TRBJ2-5; D may be TRBD2 (7 bases). The CDR3 covers 20 residues. Looked up from germline, CDR1 is SGHAT and CDR2 is FQNNGV. In DNA, the CDR3 is TGTGCCAGCAGCATAGAGACTAGCTTGGGACATTATGCTAGCTTGGAGACCCAGTACTTC. Its protein product is CASSIETSLGHYASLETQYF.

On this clonotype: Since a much larger clone is just one base distant, this may be a read error. The J gene is TRBJ1-2, the V gene TRBV12-3 or TRBV12-4, with 9 bases lining up with TRBD1. The J segment lost 6 bases and the V segment lost 1 base, leaving 6 bases of the junction unmatched. The CDR3 length is 15 residues. The CDR3 here is CASSLGTGEADGYTF. The CDR3 bases are TGTGCCAGCAGTTTAGGGACAGGGGAAGCCGATGGCTACACCTTC.

This clonotype was seen many times. The chain combines TRBV12-3 or TRBV12-4 with TRBJ1-5, with D possibly being TRBD1 (5 bases). The V and J ends lost 7 bases and 3 bases respectively, with 10 bases between them. The CDR3 runs 13 residues. This CDR3 reads CASTMGVNQPQHF. CDR3 DNA sequence: TGTGCCAGCACCATGGGGGTCAATCAGCCCCAGCATTTT.

The table lists this clonotype with many counts. The chain combines TRBV18 with TRBJ1-1; TRBD1 might be the D (5 bases). The V and J ends lost 3 bases and 5 bases respectively, with 16 bases between them. The germline V gene has CDR1 KGHSH and CDR2 LQKENI. This CDR3 comprises 15 residues. The DNA of the CDR3 is TGTGCCAGCTCACCTGGGGCATACGAAGGAACTGAAGCTTTCTTT. Translation gives CASSPGAYEGTEAFF.

The table lists this clonotype with many counts. The chain recombines TRBV7-3 with TRBJ1-1; tentative D call: TRBD1 (5 bases). This CDR3 is 16 amino acids long. Trimming cost V 7 bases and J 2 bases, with 20 bases left between them. The germline V gene encodes CDR1 SGHTA and CDR2 FQGTGA. The CDR3 protein is CASKLSGGGGNTEAFF. DNA of the CDR3: TGTGCCAGCAAACTAAGTGGCGGCGGGGGAAACACTGAAGCTTTCTTT.

The chain uses TRBV28 and TRBJ1-2; D gene uncertain. Per germline, CDR1 MDHEN and CDR2 SYDVKM. The CDR3 is 13 amino acids. V shed 3 bases and J shed 3 bases, with 8 bases lying between them. The CDR3, as DNA: TGTGCCAGCAGTTTGGGTTCAGACTATGGCTACACCTTC. This translates into CASSLGSDYGYTF.

This clonotype has only a few counts. V is TRBV5-1 and J is TRBJ1-2; TRBD1 agrees at 9 bases. V dropped 4 bases and J dropped 2; count of bases not matched to a gene: 12. The CDR3 runs to 17 residues. The germline V gene has CDR1 SGHRS and CDR2 YFSETQ. The DNA for the CDR3 is TGCGCCAGCAGCGCTGATCCGGGACAGGGAAACAACTATGGCTACACCTTC. Amino acids: CASSADPGQGNNYGYTF. The whole variable domain, remainder taken from reference TRBV5-1 and TRBJ1-2, is KAGVTQTPRYLIKTRGQQVTLSCSPISGHRSVSWYQQTPGQGLQFLFEYFSETQRNKGNFPGRFSGRQFSNSRSEMNVSTLELGDSALYLCASSADPGQGNNYGYTFGSGTRLTVV.

In its sample, this clonotype was seen a few times. V and J are TRBV4-1 and TRBJ1-1, with D perhaps TRBD1 (5 bases). V dropped 2 bases and J dropped 1 base, with 11 bases sitting between them. Germline values: CDR1 MGHRA, CDR2 YSYEKL. This CDR3 contains 15 residues. The CDR3 region has the DNA TGCGCCAGCAGCCAAATGGGACTGGGGAACACTGAAGCTTTCTTT. Protein product: CASSQMGLGNTEAFF.

This clonotype was seen at least ten times. The rearrangement uses TRBV2 and TRBJ2-5; D gene unclear. In germline, CDR1 is SNHLY, CDR2 FYNNEI. The CDR3 covers 12 residues. V gave up 6 bases and J gave up 2 bases, with 7 bases separating them. The CDR3 bases are TGTGCCAGCAGGTTCTCTCAAGAGACCCAGTACTTC. It codes for CASRFSQETQYF.

This clonotype occurred many times. V usage is TRBV18 and J usage is TRBJ1-1, with D hard to call. The CDR3 is 15 amino acids. Trimming left V 3 bases short and J 2 bases short, with 13 bases between. Germline V CDR1 and CDR2: KGHSH, LQKENI. The DNA of the CDR3 is TGTGCCAGCTCACCTCTAAAGAGCACTAACACTGAAGCTTTCTTT. Encoded protein: CASSPLKSTNTEAFF.

This chain uses TRBV7-9 with TRBJ1-5; TRBD1 might be the D (6 bases). There are 16 residues in the CDR3. V was cut by 4 bases and J by 3 bases, with 16 bases left in between. The germline V gene has CDR1 SEHNR and CDR2 FQNEAQ (reference sequence). In DNA form, the CDR3 reads TGTGCCAGCAGCTCAACGTCAGGGACATACAATCAGCCCCAGCATTTT. Its protein is CASSSTSGTYNQPQHF.

Concerning this clonotype: A much larger clone sits a single nucleotide away, making a read error possible. The rearrangement joins TRBV2 to TRBJ1-4, with a tentative D call TRBD1 (5 bases). Germline-derived CDR1 and CDR2 are SNHLY and FYNNEI. The germline V and J ends were trimmed by 2 bases and 10 bases, with 17 bases remaining between them. CDR3 length: 15 amino acids. In DNA form, the CDR3 reads TGTGCCAGCAGTGAACGGGATGGGGCAGTAGGAAAACTGTTTTTT. The encoded protein is CASSERDGAVGKLFF.

This clonotype has ten or more counts. The rearrangement joins TRBV6-1 to TRBJ2-7; 8 bases align to TRBD2. This CDR3 has 13 amino acids. Germline loops: CDR1 MNHNS, CDR2 SASEGT. V gave up 5 bases and J gave up 3 bases; unmatched junction bases: 3. For the CDR3, the DNA is TGTGCCAGCAGTCGGAGCGGGAGCTACGAGCAGTACTTC. It is translated as CASSRSGSYEQYF.

Here the CDR3 reads CASSRGAEQFF. As DNA, the CDR3 is TGTGCCAGCAGTCGCGGAGCAGAGCAGTTCTTC. The chain joins TRBV28 to TRBJ2-1; no clear D gene. The germline V gene encodes CDR1 MDHEN and CDR2 SYDVKM. Trimming pared 5 bases from V and 10 bases from J, leaving 9 bases between. CDR3 length: 11 residues. Using reference TRBV28 and TRBJ2-1 for the parts outside the CDR3, the full variable domain is DVKVTQSSRYLVKRTGEKVFLECVQDMDHENMFWYRQDPGLGLRLIYFSYDVKMKEKGDIPEGYSVSREKKERFSLILESASTNQTSMYLCASSRGAEQFFGPGTRLTVL.

This clonotype was counted many times. The genes are TRBV11-2 and TRBJ2-1, with TRBD1 matching over 10 bases. This CDR3 region has 16 residues. Per germline, CDR1 SGHAT and CDR2 FQNNGV. The junction had 12 bases not matched to a gene; V was cut back by 6 bases and J by 7 bases. CDR3 protein: CASRGTGAFLVNEQFF. The CDR3 coding sequence is TGTGCCAGCAGAGGGACAGGGGCATTTTTAGTAAATGAGCAGTTCTTC.

The V gene is TRBV6-2 or TRBV6-3, the J gene TRBJ2-3, with D perhaps TRBD2 (6 bases). Trimming took 0 bases from V and 1 from J, leaving 8 bases between them. CDR1 is MNHEY, CDR2 SVGEGT, per germline. This CDR3 spans 15 amino acids. The CDR3 sequence: CASSYSGGGTDTQYF. The CDR3 region has the DNA TGTGCCAGCAGTTACTCAGGCGGGGGCACAGATACGCAGTATTTT.

J is TRBJ2-7 and V is TRBV27; TRBD2 matches at 15 bases. CDR3 size: 17 residues. The germline gives CDR1 MNHEY, CDR2 SMNVEV (reference sequence). V gave up 5 bases and J gave up 3 bases; unmatched junction bases: 8. The CDR3 region is CASSLRTSGRGGYEQYF. For the CDR3, the DNA is TGTGCCAGCAGTCTCCGGACTAGCGGGAGGGGAGGCTACGAGCAGTACTTC.

In its sample, this clonotype was seen many times. This rearrangement joins TRBV7-8 to TRBJ2-6, with D possibly TRBD1 on 6 matching bases. This CDR3 has 14 residues. V dropped 6 bases and J dropped 3 bases, with 9 bases sitting between them. Germline-derived CDR1 and CDR2 are SGHVS and FQNEAQ. The CDR3 is CASRPGVGANVLTF. DNA of the CDR3: TGTGCCAGCAGGCCAGGGGTTGGGGCCAACGTCCTGACTTTC.

This clonotype was counted many times. The V gene is TRBV28, the J gene TRBJ1-5, with a tentative D call TRBD1 (5 bases). CDR1 MDHEN and CDR2 SYDVKM come from the germline V gene. This CDR3 spans 15 amino acids. The germline V and J ends were trimmed by 4 bases and 6 bases, with 16 bases remaining between them. This CDR3 is CASSSITGLVQPQHF. In DNA, the CDR3 is TGTGCCAGCAGTTCCATCACAGGTCTCGTTCAGCCCCAGCATTTT.

The rearrangement links TRBV2 to TRBJ2-3, with a tentative D call TRBD1 (6 bases). The V end lost 6 bases, the J end lost 0 bases, and 13 bases lay between the germline ends. Germline CDR1 and CDR2: SNHLY and FYNNEI. The CDR3 has 15 residues. The CDR3 nucleotides read TGTGCCAGCAGCTCCGGGACACTAAGCACAGATACGCAGTATTTT. It codes for CASSSGTLSTDTQYF.

This clonotype came up a few times. The V and J genes are TRBV4-1 and TRBJ2-7; the D call may be TRBD1 or TRBD2 (5 bases each). CDR1 is MGHRA, CDR2 YSYEKL, per germline. V lost 1 base and J lost 2, with 12 bases in between. The CDR3 has 15 amino acids. The CDR3 reads CASSQARGSTYEQYF. DNA of the CDR3: TGCGCCAGCAGCCAAGCGAGGGGTTCGACCTACGAGCAGTACTTC.

This clonotype was recorded a few times. The chain has TRBV9 and TRBJ1-1; D unclear. Looked up from germline, CDR1 is SGDLS and CDR2 is YYNGEE. V was clipped by 4 bases and J by 5 bases, with 15 bases between them. This CDR3 comprises 14 residues. CDR3 nucleotides: TGTGCCAGCAGCACTGGCAAACTGGGAACTGAAGCTTTCTTT. This translates into CASSTGKLGTEAFF.

With regard to this clonotype: A junction end diverges from the germline sequence, so it may reflect a read error. J is TRBJ2-1 and V is TRBV2; D is undetermined. Looked up from germline, CDR1 is SNHLY and CDR2 is FYNNEI. The CDR3 runs 17 residues. The DNA for the CDR3 is TGTGCCTGCAGTGAGGCGCTTCGTACTACGGTTAGGGATGAGCAGTTCTTC. Its protein product is CACSEALRTTVRDEQFF. The full variable domain, its missing parts supplied by reference TRBV2 and TRBJ2-1, is EPEVTQTPSHQVTQMGQEVILRCVPISNHLYFYWYRQILGQKVEFLVSFYNNEISEKSEIFDDQFSVERPDGSNFTLKIRSTKLEDSAMYFCACSEALRTTVRDEQFFGPGTRLTVL.

The table lists this clonotype with a few counts. This chain connects TRBV12-3 or TRBV12-4 to TRBJ2-2; TRBD1 is a possible D gene (5 bases). The length of the CDR3 is 16 residues. V was trimmed by 3 bases and J by 0 bases, leaving 11 bases between them. Here the CDR3 reads CASSFPTGSNTGELFF. The CDR3 DNA reads as TGTGCCAGCAGTTTCCCCACAGGCTCGAACACCGGGGAGCTGTTTTTT.

This clonotype was recorded a few times. This rearrangement joins TRBV6-6 to TRBJ1-4, with TRBD1 as a possible D gene (5 bases). In germline, CDR1 is MNHNY, CDR2 SVGAGI (reference sequence). The CDR3 sequence is 15 residues long. V was trimmed by 2 bases and J by 8 bases, leaving 15 bases between them. DNA for the CDR3: TGTGCCAGCAGTTACGAGGGCAGGGCGGAAGAAAAACTGTTTTTT. This sequence encodes CASSYEGRAEEKLFF.

This clonotype was picked up many times. The chain is built from TRBV12-3 or TRBV12-4 and TRBJ2-5, with unresolved D. CDR3 length: 14 amino acids. Deletions cut 5 bases from V and 5 bases from J, with 15 bases between. Written as DNA, the CDR3 is TGTGCCAGCAGTCGGCAGGTGGTATGGGAGACCCAGTACTTC. This codes for CASSRQVVWETQYF.

As regards this clonotype: Just one base apart from a much larger clone, this may be a read error. This chain connects TRBV27 to TRBJ1-1, with TRBD1 identical over 9 bases. The V gene end was trimmed by 6 bases and the J gene end by 3 bases; junction bases not matched to a gene: 5. The CDR3 extends over 14 amino acids. The germline CDR1 and CDR2 sequences are MNHEY and SMNVEV (reference sequence). The CDR3 DNA reads as TGTGCCAGCAGCAGATGGGACAGGGACACTGAAGCTTTCTTT. Translating it yields CASSRWDRDTEAFF.